This passage covers 20 T cell receptor beta chains from one sample sequenced in a study of Ad26.COV2.S vaccination and SARS-CoV-2 variants. Documented treatment: some 20 received Ad26.COV2.S at low or high dose, single or two shots; about 5 received placebo; per-sample allocation not given. Samples were taken on day 63 after the first vaccine or placebo injection. The protocol was immunoSEQ multiplex PCR, while the TCRdb copy is restricted to in-frame clones and leaves out a portion. The sample holds under 300,000 clones, 87% seen once. The sequencing here drew on peripheral blood, taken in a trial of Ad26.COV2.S vaccine versus placebo. The receptors here all came from a person aged 18 to 59 who received the Ad26.COV2.S COVID-19 vaccine or a placebo.

V and J are TRBV5-3 and TRBJ2-7; 7 positions match TRBD1. TRBV5-3 is filed as an ORF, its function uncertain. The V and J ends lost 3 bases and 1 base, in that order; junction bases with no gene match: 7. The CDR3 has 15 amino acids. CDR3 loop: CARSYPGTDSYEQYV. The CDR3, as DNA: TGTGCCAGAAGCTACCCCGGGACAGATTCCTACGAGCAGTACGTC.

The table lists this clone with a few counts. V and J are TRBV7-8 and TRBJ1-5, with D maybe TRBD1 (5 bases). V gave up 2 bases and J gave up 0 bases, with 14 bases separating them. Germline CDR1 SGHVS, CDR2 FQNEAQ. This CDR3 has 17 residues. The CDR3 DNA is TGTGCCAGCAGCTTATTAAGAAACAGGTATAGCAATCAGCCCCAGCATTTT. Protein sequence: CASSLLRNRYSNQPQHF.

The chain links TRBV7-2 to TRBJ2-2, with 9 bases aligning to TRBD2. V lost 1 base and J lost 3; bases outside the gene matches: 6. CDR3 length: 17 amino acids. The V gene's germline CDR1 is SGHTA and CDR2 FQGNSA. CDR3 DNA sequence: TGTGCCAGCAGCTTAGGCCTAGCGGGGCCCTACACCGGGGAGCTGTTTTTT. Translated: CASSLGLAGPYTGELFF.

The CDR3: CATSRYPEIADYNEQFF. The CDR3 region has the DNA TGTGCCACCAGCAGATACCCTGAGATAGCGGACTACAATGAGCAGTTCTTC. This chain links TRBV15 with TRBJ2-1; D may be TRBD2 (6 bases). The V end lost 2 bases, the J end lost 3 bases, and 17 bases lay between the germline ends. The CDR3 has 17 amino acids. Germline loops: CDR1 LNHNV, CDR2 YYDKDF (reference sequence).

The V call is TRBV30, the J call TRBJ1-1, with TRBD1 as a possible D gene (6 bases). CDR3 length: 12 residues. Looked up from germline, CDR1 is GTSNPN and CDR2 is SVGIG (reference sequence). V was pared by 1 base and J by 8 bases, with 11 bases between. CDR3 amino acids: CAWSDYRAEAFF. In DNA form, the CDR3 reads TGTGCCTGGAGTGATTACAGGGCCGAAGCTTTCTTT.

This clone showed up just once. The chain uses TRBV6-5 and TRBJ2-5; D may be TRBD1 (5 bases). Germline CDR1 MNHEY, CDR2 SVGAGI. V shed 1 base and J shed 4 bases, with 7 bases lying between them. The CDR3 has 13 amino acids. CDR3 protein: CASSYLQGETQYF. The CDR3 nucleotides read TGTGCCAGCAGTTACTTGCAGGGAGAGACCCAGTACTTC.

The genes are TRBV4-1 and TRBJ1-2, with 8 nucleotides matching TRBD1. The CDR3 length is 17 residues. CDR1 MGHRA and CDR2 YSYEKL come from the germline V gene. J lost 0 bases, V lost 1 base, and 7 bases had no gene match. DNA for the CDR3: TGCGCCAGCAGCCAAGGGGACAGGAGGGGCTCTAACTATGGCTACACCTTC. Its translation is CASSQGDRRGSNYGYTF.

V usage is TRBV24-1 and J usage is TRBJ1-1, with 7 bases fitting TRBD1. There are 12 residues in the CDR3. Losses at the gene ends were 7 bases for V and 4 bases for J; bases not matched to a gene: 2. The germline CDR1 and CDR2 sequences are KGHDR and SFDVKD. CDR3 sequence (DNA): TGTGCCACCAGCGCAGGGGGCACTGAAGCTTTCTTT. It is translated as CATSAGGTEAFF.

The V gene is TRBV4-3, the J gene TRBJ2-1; D may correspond to TRBD1 or TRBD2 (5 bases each). CDR1 and CDR2 (germline): LGHNA, YSLEER. V lost 3 bases and J 3 bases, leaving 9 bases between the germline ends. The CDR3 consists of 14 residues. The CDR3 DNA reads TGCGCCAGCAGCCAGGGGGAGTTCTACAATGAGCAGTTCTTC. Encoded protein: CASSQGEFYNEQFF.

The gene calls are TRBV6-5 and TRBJ1-2; the match to TRBD1 covers 9 bases. The V gene end was trimmed by 7 bases and the J gene end by 8 bases; junction bases not matched to a gene: 5. This CDR3 region has 12 residues. The germline CDR1 and CDR2 sequences are MNHEY and SVGAGI. The CDR3 loop reads CASKPGTGGYTF. As DNA, the CDR3 is TGTGCCAGCAAACCCGGGACAGGGGGCTACACCTTC.

This clone was detected only a few times. The chain links TRBV19 to TRBJ2-1; D not resolved. This CDR3 contains 13 residues. In germline, CDR1 is LNHDA, CDR2 SQIVND (reference sequence). Trimming pared 6 bases from V and 4 bases from J, leaving 10 bases between. CDR3: CASSLPPYNEQFF. DNA for the CDR3: TGTGCCAGTAGCCTCCCCCCTTACAATGAGCAGTTCTTC.

The chain employs TRBV9 and TRBJ2-7, with a weak D call TRBD1 (6 bases). Germline V lookup: CDR1 SGDLS, CDR2 YYNGEE. The ends were cut back, 3 bases at V and 5 bases at J, with 18 bases in the middle. This CDR3 is 15 amino acids long. The CDR3 DNA sequence: TGTGCCAGCAGCGCCGCCGGGACAAAAGGACACGAGCAGTACTTC. Encoded protein: CASSAAGTKGHEQYF.

V usage is TRBV18 and J usage is TRBJ1-5; D unresolved. CDR1 KGHSH and CDR2 LQKENI come from the germline V gene. The CDR3 runs to 15 residues. Trimming removed 0 bases from V and 4 bases from J, with 10 bases in between. CDR3 protein: CASSPPRKQNQPQHF. The CDR3 DNA reads TGTGCCAGCTCACCACCGAGGAAACAGAATCAGCCCCAGCATTTT.

The chain uses TRBV29-1 and TRBJ2-7; 9 bases match TRBD1. Unmatched junction bases numbered 10, after V lost 6 bases and J lost 1 base. Germline-derived CDR1 and CDR2 are SQVTM and ANQGSEA. There are 15 residues in the CDR3. The CDR3 sequence is CSVKADRGWSYEQYF. CDR3 in DNA: TGCAGCGTAAAAGCAGACAGGGGGTGGTCCTACGAGCAGTACTTC.

The chain couples TRBV7-2 to TRBJ2-1; no firm D call. V dropped 6 bases and J dropped 5 bases, with 14 bases sitting between them. There are 14 residues in the CDR3. The germline V gene has CDR1 SGHTA and CDR2 FQGNSA. CDR3 coding DNA: TGTGCCAGCAGAATTAGTACAGCCAACAATGAGCAGTTCTTC. Translated: CASRISTANNEQFF.

The chain uses TRBV7-9 and TRBJ2-3, with D perhaps matching TRBD2 (6 bases). V was cut by 8 bases and J by 6 bases, with 18 bases left in between. CDR1 and CDR2 from the germline V gene are SEHNR and FQNEAQ (reference sequence). This CDR3 is built from 14 residues. This CDR3 reads CASAGTRGTDTQYF. CDR3 bases: TGTGCCAGCGCGGGGACCCGGGGAACGGATACGCAGTATTTT.

The chain employs TRBV6-2 or TRBV6-3 and TRBJ1-5; TRBD1 aligns across 8 bases. Germline values: CDR1 MNHEY, CDR2 SVGEGT. The CDR3 is 15 residues long. Losses at the gene ends were 5 bases for V and 5 bases for J; bases not matched to a gene: 8. CDR3 sequence (DNA): TGTGCCAGCAGTAGCAGGGGGCCCGGAGATCAGCCCCAGCATTTT. Protein product: CASSSRGPGDQPQHF.

The chain uses TRBV5-6 and TRBJ1-2, with D perhaps matching TRBD1 (6 bases). The CDR3 runs 14 residues. The ends were cut back, 0 bases at V and 8 bases at J, with 14 bases in the middle. Germline V gene lookup returns CDR1 SGHDT and CDR2 YYEEEE. The CDR3 DNA sequence: TGTGCCAGCAGCTTGGCCTGGGGGGGCCGGGGCTACACCTTC. Translated, it gives CASSLAWGGRGYTF.

CDR3 amino acids: CASSRGYNEQFF. For the CDR3, the DNA is TGTGCCAGCAGTCGGGGGTACAATGAGCAGTTCTTC. The chain carries TRBV27 and TRBJ2-1, with a tentative D call TRBD2 (6 bases). The V and J ends lost 5 bases and 4 bases respectively, with 6 bases between them. Germline V CDR1 and CDR2: MNHEY, SMNVEV (reference sequence). The CDR3 is made up of 12 amino acids.

The rearrangement joins TRBV10-3 to TRBJ1-1; D remains unclear. Per the germline V gene, CDR1 is ENHRY and CDR2 is SYGVKD. The CDR3 runs to 13 residues. Trimming removed 4 bases at V and 1 base at J, with 7 bases between. DNA for the CDR3: TGTGCCATCAGTGGCGGGCCGAACACTGAAGCTTTCTTT. This gives the protein CAISGGPNTEAFF.